The clone carrying this T cell receptor (beta chain) showed up just a few times. The antigen remains unidentified. TCRdb independently ran MiXCR on the RT-PCR reads; one entry per CDR3 protein. Among around 580,000 distinct CDR3 sequences listed, 11% to 15% were seen once. The V gene's germline CDR1 is DFQATT and CDR2 SNEGSKA (reference sequence). The CDR3 runs 15 residues. The ends lost 6 bases at V and 6 bases at J; junction bases unmatched: 10. This sample is drawn from a study of response to subunit inactivated influenza vaccine. Study-wide results and limits: Few new T cells, the authors suggested, are recruited by each seasonal influenza vaccination.

Sequenced material: PBMCs from blood, taken about 13 days after vaccination. The chain has TRBV20-1 and TRBJ2-2, with 10 bases identical to TRBD1. The receptor was isolated from a man aged 50 or older who received an inactivated influenza vaccine. CDR3: CSASGGTGVSGELFF. CDR3 bases: TGCAGTGCGAGTGGTGGGACAGGGGTATCCGGGGAGCTGTTTTTT.